This T cell receptor (beta chain) was captured in a study of blood T cell repertoires in COVID-19. This CDR3 contains 15 residues. V was trimmed by 1 base and J by 3 bases, leaving 12 bases between them. Germline V gives CDR1 SGHTA, CDR2 FQGNSA. Data came from immunoSEQ multiplex PCR; TCRdb stores just in-frame clones and leaves some out. The repertoire consists of approximately 240,000 clones, with around 90% occurring once and the leading ten covering about 6%. Sample: PBMCs or T cells enriched from blood (not recorded which). The TCR was taken from a woman in her twenties or thirties with acute COVID-19. The gene calls are TRBV7-2 and TRBJ1-1; D remains unclear. The CDR3 DNA reads TGTGCCAGCAGCTTAGAAGACTACCGGGACACTGAAGCTTTCTTT. It encodes CASSLEDYRDTEAFF.